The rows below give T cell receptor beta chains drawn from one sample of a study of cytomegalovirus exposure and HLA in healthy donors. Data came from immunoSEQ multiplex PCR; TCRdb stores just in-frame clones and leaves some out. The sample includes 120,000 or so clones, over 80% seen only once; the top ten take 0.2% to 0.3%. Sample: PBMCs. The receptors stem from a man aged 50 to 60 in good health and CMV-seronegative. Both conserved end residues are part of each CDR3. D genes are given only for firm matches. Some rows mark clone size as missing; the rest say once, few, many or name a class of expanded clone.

DNA: TGTGCCAGCAGCTTCGTTCCAGGGAACTCGGGAAACACCATATATTTT
CDR3: CASSFVPGNSGNTIYF
J: TRBJ1-3
V: TRBV7-2
size: -
D: -

DNA: TGTGCCAGCAGCTTGGGGGCGCGGAACACTGAAGCTTTCTTT
CDR3: CASSLGARNTEAFF
J: TRBJ1-1
V: TRBV5-4
size: -
D: -

DNA: TGTGCCATCAGATCTTCCTACGAGCAGTACTTC
CDR3: CAIRSSYEQYF
J: TRBJ2-7
V: TRBV10-3
size: -
D: -

DNA: TGTGCCAGCAGCTTCCTAGCGGGGACAGGTGATACTGAAGCTTTCTTT
CDR3: CASSFLAGTGDTEAFF
J: TRBJ1-1
V: TRBV7-9
size: once
D: TRBD1

DNA: TGTGCCAGCAGCTTGGTTTCTAGTGCAGATACGCAGTATTTT
CDR3: CASSLVSSADTQYF
J: TRBJ2-3
V: TRBV5-4
size: -
D: -

DNA: TGTGCCAGCAGCCCCGAGACAGCTAACTATGGCTACACCTTC
CDR3: CASSPETANYGYTF
J: TRBJ1-2
V: TRBV6-4
size: once
D: -

DNA: TGTGCCAGCAGTGAAGTAGGACAGGGATTCTACAATGAGCAGTTCTTC
CDR3: CASSEVGQGFYNEQFF
J: TRBJ2-1
V: TRBV6-1
size: few
D: TRBD1

DNA: TGTGCCAGCAGTTACTCTAGCGGTCGCACCGGGGAGCTGTTTTTT
CDR3: CASSYSSGRTGELFF
J: TRBJ2-2
V: TRBV6-5
size: -
D: -

DNA: TGTGCCAGCACCCCGGGACTAAAATACAATGAGCAGTTCTTC
CDR3: CASTPGLKYNEQFF
J: TRBJ2-1
V: TRBV28
size: -
D: TRBD2

DNA: TGTGCCAGCAGCAAAGCCGGGGTACACGAGCAGTACTTC
CDR3: CASSKAGVHEQYF
J: TRBJ2-7
V: TRBV28
size: -
D: -

DNA: TGTGCCAGCAGACAGTACCAAGAGACCCAGTACTTC
CDR3: CASRQYQETQYF
J: TRBJ2-5
V: TRBV25-1
size: -
D: -

DNA: TGTGCCAGCAGCTTCGGGGGAGTGTACCAAGAGACCCAGTACTTC
CDR3: CASSFGGVYQETQYF
J: TRBJ2-5
V: TRBV7-9
size: -
D: -

DNA: TGTGCCAGCAGTTTACAGGGGGCCGAGAACACCGGGGAGCTGTTTTTT
CDR3: CASSLQGAENTGELFF
J: TRBJ2-2
V: TRBV6-6
size: -
D: TRBD1

DNA: TGTGCCAGCAGTCTTCAGACTAGCGGGACATACAATGAGCAGTTCTTC
CDR3: CASSLQTSGTYNEQFF
J: TRBJ2-1
V: TRBV7-9
size: -
D: TRBD2

DNA: TGTGCCAGCAGATCAGGACAGGGCCACGAGCAGTACTTC
CDR3: CASRSGQGHEQYF
J: TRBJ2-7
V: TRBV11-2
size: once
D: TRBD1

DNA: TGTGCCAGCAGCTTACAGGGGGAACTTAGCGAGCAGTACTTC
CDR3: CASSLQGELSEQYF
J: TRBJ2-7
V: TRBV7-9
size: -
D: TRBD1

DNA: TGTGCCAGCATGGTCGGGGGCCAAGAGACCCAGTACTTC
CDR3: CASMVGGQETQYF
J: TRBJ2-5
V: TRBV6-1
size: -
D: -

DNA: TGTGCCACCAGCAGACTAGCGGAGATCTACAATGAGCAGTTCTTC
CDR3: CATSRLAEIYNEQFF
J: TRBJ2-1
V: TRBV15
size: few
D: TRBD2

DNA: TGTGCCAGCAGCGGACCCGGGACAGGGTTCACTGGAAACACCATATATTTT
CDR3: CASSGPGTGFTGNTIYF
J: TRBJ1-3
V: TRBV5-4
size: -
D: TRBD1

DNA: TGTGCCAGCAGTTACGGGGGCGAAATCTATGGCTACACCTTC
CDR3: CASSYGGEIYGYTF
J: TRBJ1-2
V: TRBV6-5
size: -
D: -

DNA: TGTGCCAGCGAAACGGGGGGGGTCTCTGGGGCCAACGTCCTGACTTTC
CDR3: CASETGGVSGANVLTF
J: TRBJ2-6
V: TRBV7-9
size: -
D: TRBD2

DNA: TGTGCTAGTGGCCGAGGGACTAGCGGAGGGGGCTCCTACAATGAGCAGTTCTTC
CDR3: CASGRGTSGGGSYNEQFF
J: TRBJ2-1
V: TRBV12-5
size: -
D: TRBD2